The rows below give T cell receptor beta chains drawn from one sample of a study of response to subunit inactivated influenza vaccine. TCRdb re-analysed the RT-PCR reads in MiXCR, keeping a single row per CDR3 protein. Among about 500,000 distinct CDR3 sequences listed, around 7.7% were seen once. The sample here was PBMCs from blood, taken roughly 24 months after vaccination. These receptors originate from a man aged 45 to 70 who received an inactivated influenza vaccine. Both conserved end residues are part of each CDR3. The D gene is left open where the match is weak. Clone size is shown for a subset of rows, as once, few, many or a class of expanded clone.

j_gene | d_gene | v_gene | abundance | len | CDR3nt | CDR3aa
TRBJ1-2 | - | TRBV3-1 | few | 16 | TGTGCCAGCAGCCCGGCCGGCCAGGCGATCCTCTATGGCTACACCTTC | CASSPAGQAILYGYTF
TRBJ2-1 | - | TRBV3-1 | many | 15 | TGTGCCAGCAGCCAAGACCCCCTCTCCTACAATGAGCAGTTCTTC | CASSQDPLSYNEQFF
TRBJ1-2 | - | TRBV10-3 | few | 15 | TGTGCCATCAGTGAGGTTGCATGGGCTATGTATGGCTACACCTTC | CAISEVAWAMYGYTF
TRBJ2-5 | - | TRBV29-1 | - | 11 | TGCAGCGTGAGACAAGGGGAGACCCAGTACTTC | CSVRQGETQYF
TRBJ2-4 | - | TRBV12-3/TRBV12-4 | - | 16 | TGTGCCAGCAGTCCCCTCGGCGGCCTAGCCAAAAACATTCAGTACTTC | CASSPLGGLAKNIQYF
TRBJ2-6 | - | TRBV6-2/TRBV6-3 | few | 14 | TGTGCCAGCAGCCTATACTCTGGGGCCAACGTCCTGACTTTC | CASSLYSGANVLTF
TRBJ2-1 | - | TRBV20-1 | many | 16 | TGCAGTGCTAGTCCCCAGTTTGGCGAACGCTACAATGAGCAGTTCTTC | CSASPQFGERYNEQFF
TRBJ2-1 | TRBD2 | TRBV11-2 | few | 15 | TGTGCCAGCAGTTTCACTAGCGGGAGGGGGAATGAGCAGTTCTTC | CASSFTSGRGNEQFF
TRBJ2-2 | - | TRBV28 | - | 15 | TGTGCCAGCATCCGCCAGGGGGGAGAAACCGGGGAGCTGTTTTTT | CASIRQGGETGELFF
TRBJ1-1 | - | TRBV10-3 | many | 13 | TGTGCCATCAGTGTAGGGGGGGGAGCTGAAGCTTTCTTT | CAISVGGGAEAFF
TRBJ2-1 | TRBD2 | TRBV4-2 | few | 16 | TGTGCCAGCAGCCAAGAGGCTAGCGGGGCCTACAATGAGCAGTTCTTC | CASSQEASGAYNEQFF
TRBJ1-1 | TRBD1 | TRBV6-2/TRBV6-3 | - | 15 | TGTGCCAGCAGTAGATGGGACAGCGCCTCCCCTGAAGCTTTCTTT | CASSRWDSASPEAFF
TRBJ2-5 | TRBD2 | TRBV7-8 | - | 14 | TGTGCCAGCAGCCAATGGGCGGGAGGCGTGACCCAGTACTTC | CASSQWAGGVTQYF
TRBJ2-1 | TRBD1 | TRBV9 | many | 14 | TGTGCCAGCAGCGTCCGACAGGGACCCAATGAGCAGTTCTTC | CASSVRQGPNEQFF
TRBJ1-2 | - | TRBV29-1 | - | 15 | TGCAGCGTTGCGGGACACAATAACTTGAACTATGGCTACACCTTC | CSVAGHNNLNYGYTF
TRBJ1-1 | - | TRBV9 | many | 12 | TGTGCCAGCAGCGTGCCCGGCGGTGAAGCTTTCTTT | CASSVPGGEAFF
TRBJ1-1 | - | TRBV20-1 | few | 11 | TGCAGTGCTAGGGGGGGCCCTGAAGCTTTCTTT | CSARGGPEAFF
TRBJ2-2 | - | TRBV19 | many | 14 | TGTGCCAGTAGTATCACCAGCAGCACCGGGGAGCTGTTTTTT | CASSITSSTGELFF
TRBJ1-3 | - | TRBV12-3/TRBV12-4 | many | 17 | TGTGCCAGCAGTTTCGTAGGACAGCGGTTCTCTGGAAACACCATATATTTT | CASSFVGQRFSGNTIYF
TRBJ1-1 | - | TRBV29-1 | - | 13 | TGCAGCGGTAGCTTCCAGGGACTCAGGGGAGCTTTCTTT | CSGSFQGLRGAFF
TRBJ2-2 | TRBD1 | TRBV9 | few | 17 | TGTGCCAGCAGCGTACCGCCGGGACAGACGAACACCGGGGAGCTGTTTTTT | CASSVPPGQTNTGELFF
TRBJ2-7 | TRBD1 | TRBV20-1 | - | 15 | TGCAGTGCAATGAGGGGGACAGGGGTTTTGGGGGAGCAGTACTTC | CSAMRGTGVLGEQYF
TRBJ2-1 | - | TRBV29-1 | few | 14 | TGCAGCGTTGACGTCGGCAGGGCGGGGAATGAGCAGTTCTTC | CSVDVGRAGNEQFF
TRBJ2-3 | TRBD2 | TRBV24-1 | few | 19 | TGTGCCACCAGTGACCCCGGGACTAGCGGGAGTATAGGCACAGATACGCAGTATTTT | CATSDPGTSGSIGTDTQYF
TRBJ1-2 | - | TRBV28 | many | 14 | TGTGCCAGCAGTTCCCTCACAGGGAACTATGGCTACACCTTC | CASSSLTGNYGYTF
TRBJ1-6 | - | TRBV11-2 | many | 14 | TGTGCCAGCAGCCCCAGGGCCACTAATTCACCCCTCCACTTT | CASSPRATNSPLHF
TRBJ1-1 | - | TRBV5-1 | many | 14 | TGCGCCAGCAGCTTGGTTGGGTTGGGCACTGAAGCTTTCTTT | CASSLVGLGTEAFF